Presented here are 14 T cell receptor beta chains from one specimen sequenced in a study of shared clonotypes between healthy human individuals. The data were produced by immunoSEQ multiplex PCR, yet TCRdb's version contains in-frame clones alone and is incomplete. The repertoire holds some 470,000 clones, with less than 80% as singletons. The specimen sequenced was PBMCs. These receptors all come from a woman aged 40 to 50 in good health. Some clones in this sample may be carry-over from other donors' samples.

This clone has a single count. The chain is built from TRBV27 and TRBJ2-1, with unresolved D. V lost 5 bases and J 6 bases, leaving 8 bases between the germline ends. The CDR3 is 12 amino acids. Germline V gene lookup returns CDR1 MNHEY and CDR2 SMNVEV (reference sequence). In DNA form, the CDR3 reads TGTGCCAGCAGTAGGCGATTCAATGAGCAGTTCTTC. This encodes CASSRRFNEQFF.

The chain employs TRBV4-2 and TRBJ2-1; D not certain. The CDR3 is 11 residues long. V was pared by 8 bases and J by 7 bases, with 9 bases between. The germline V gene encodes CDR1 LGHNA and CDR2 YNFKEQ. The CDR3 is CASGYGNEQFF. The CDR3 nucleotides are TGTGCCAGCGGTTACGGTAATGAGCAGTTCTTC.

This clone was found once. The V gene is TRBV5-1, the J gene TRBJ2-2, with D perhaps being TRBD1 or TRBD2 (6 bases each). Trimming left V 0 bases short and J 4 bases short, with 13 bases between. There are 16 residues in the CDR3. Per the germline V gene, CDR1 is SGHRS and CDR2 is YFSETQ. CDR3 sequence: CASSLARGRGTGELFF. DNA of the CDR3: TGCGCCAGCAGCTTGGCCCGGGGGCGAGGCACCGGGGAGCTGTTTTTT.

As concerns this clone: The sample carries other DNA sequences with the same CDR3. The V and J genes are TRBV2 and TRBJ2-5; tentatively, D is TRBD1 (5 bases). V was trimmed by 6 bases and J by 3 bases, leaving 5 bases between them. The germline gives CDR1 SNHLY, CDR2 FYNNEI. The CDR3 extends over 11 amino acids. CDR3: CASRQEETQYF. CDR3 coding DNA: TGTGCCAGCAGACAGGAAGAGACCCAGTACTTC.

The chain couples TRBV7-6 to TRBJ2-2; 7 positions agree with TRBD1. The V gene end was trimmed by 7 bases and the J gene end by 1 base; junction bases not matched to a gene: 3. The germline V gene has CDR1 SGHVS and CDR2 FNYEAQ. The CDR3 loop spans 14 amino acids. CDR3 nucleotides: TGTGCCAGCACCTGGACAGGGAACACCGGGGAGCTGTTTTTT. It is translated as CASTWTGNTGELFF. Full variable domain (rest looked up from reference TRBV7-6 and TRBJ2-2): GAGVSQSPRYKVTKRGQDVALRCDPISGHVSLYWYRQALGQGPEFLTYFNYEAQQDKSGLPNDRFSAERPEGSISTLTIQRTEQRDSAMYRCASTWTGNTGELFFGEGSRLTVL.

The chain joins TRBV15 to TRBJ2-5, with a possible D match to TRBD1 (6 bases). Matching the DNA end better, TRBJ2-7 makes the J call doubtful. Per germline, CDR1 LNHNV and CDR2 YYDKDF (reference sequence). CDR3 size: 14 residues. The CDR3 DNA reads TGTGCCACCAGCAGAGATTTACAGGGCTACGAGCAGTACTTC. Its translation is CATSRDLQGYEQYF.

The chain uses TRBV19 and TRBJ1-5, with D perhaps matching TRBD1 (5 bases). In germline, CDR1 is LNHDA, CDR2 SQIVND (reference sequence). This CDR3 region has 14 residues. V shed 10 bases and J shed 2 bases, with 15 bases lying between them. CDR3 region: CATAGSWGNQPQHF. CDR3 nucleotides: TGTGCCACCGCAGGGTCCTGGGGCAATCAGCCCCAGCATTTT.

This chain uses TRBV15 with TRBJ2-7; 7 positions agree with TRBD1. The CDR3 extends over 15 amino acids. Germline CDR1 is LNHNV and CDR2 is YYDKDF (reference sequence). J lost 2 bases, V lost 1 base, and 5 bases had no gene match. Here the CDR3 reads CATSRGMQGAYEQYF. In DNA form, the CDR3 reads TGTGCCACCAGCAGAGGTATGCAGGGGGCCTACGAGCAGTACTTC. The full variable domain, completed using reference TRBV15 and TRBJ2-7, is DAMVIQNPRYQVTQFGKPVTLSCSQTLNHNVMYWYQQKSSQAPKLLFHYYDKDFNNEADTPDNFQSRRPNTSFCFLDIRSPGLGDTAMYLCATSRGMQGAYEQYFGPGTRLTVT.

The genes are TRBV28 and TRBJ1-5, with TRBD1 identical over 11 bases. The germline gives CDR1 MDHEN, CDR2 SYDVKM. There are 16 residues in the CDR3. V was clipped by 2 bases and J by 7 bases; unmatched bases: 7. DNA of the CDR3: TGTGCCAGCAGTTTAAGGGGACAGGGGGACTTCCAGCCCCAGCATTTT. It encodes CASSLRGQGDFQPQHF.

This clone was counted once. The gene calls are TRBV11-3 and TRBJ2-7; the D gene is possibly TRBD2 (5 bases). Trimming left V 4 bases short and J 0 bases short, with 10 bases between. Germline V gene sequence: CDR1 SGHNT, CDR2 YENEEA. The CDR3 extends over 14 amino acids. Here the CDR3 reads CASSSTTNSYEQYF. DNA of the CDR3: TGTGCCAGCAGCTCAACGACTAACTCCTACGAGCAGTACTTC.

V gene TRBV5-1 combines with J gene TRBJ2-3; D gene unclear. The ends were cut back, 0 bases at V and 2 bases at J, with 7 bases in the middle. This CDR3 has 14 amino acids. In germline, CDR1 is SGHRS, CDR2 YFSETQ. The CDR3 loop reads CASSLESITDTQYF. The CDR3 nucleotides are TGCGCCAGCAGCTTGGAATCTATCACAGATACGCAGTATTTT. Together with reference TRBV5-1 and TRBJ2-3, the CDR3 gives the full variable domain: KAGVTQTPRYLIKTRGQQVTLSCSPISGHRSVSWYQQTPGQGLQFLFEYFSETQRNKGNFPGRFSGRQFSNSRSEMNVSTLELGDSALYLCASSLESITDTQYFGPGTRLTVL.

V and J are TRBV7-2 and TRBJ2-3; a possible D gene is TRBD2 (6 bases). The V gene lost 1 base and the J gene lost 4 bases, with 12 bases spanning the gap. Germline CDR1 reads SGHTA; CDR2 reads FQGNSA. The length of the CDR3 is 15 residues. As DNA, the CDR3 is TGTGCCAGCAGCTTAGTTGCGGGACGTGCAGATACGCAGTATTTT. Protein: CASSLVAGRADTQYF.

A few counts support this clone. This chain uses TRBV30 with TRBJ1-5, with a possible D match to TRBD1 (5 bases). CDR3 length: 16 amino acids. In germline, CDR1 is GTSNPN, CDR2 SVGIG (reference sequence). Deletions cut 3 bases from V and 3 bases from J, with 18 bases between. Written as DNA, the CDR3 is TGTGCCTGGAGCGCCGGACCCGGACAAGCCAATCAGCCCCAGCATTTT. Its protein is CAWSAGPGQANQPQHF.

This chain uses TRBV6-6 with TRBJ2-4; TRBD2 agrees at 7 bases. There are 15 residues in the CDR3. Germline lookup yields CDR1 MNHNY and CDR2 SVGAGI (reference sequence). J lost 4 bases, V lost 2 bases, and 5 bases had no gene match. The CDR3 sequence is CASSYRREKKNIQYF. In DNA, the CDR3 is TGTGCCAGCAGTTACCGGCGGGAGAAGAAAAACATTCAGTACTTC.